This paragraph covers one T cell receptor (beta chain) sequence. As yet, its antigen is unknown. This sample was included in a study of monozygotic twins with inflammatory bowel disease. Regarding the study as a whole: Separate T cell subtypes could not be resolved from one another.

Investigators made cDNA in eight separate reactions per sample. The unique tags termed UMIs, each holding a 6-nucleotide sample barcode, were added by means of template switching. With the 5' RACE reads reprocessed, TCRdb shows one record per CDR3 protein and no DNA. This listing includes 150,000 to 200,000 distinct CDR3 sequences. The CDR3 is 15 residues long. CDR1 and CDR2 (germline): LGHNA, YSLEER. The specimen was blood. The source is a human donor with ulcerative colitis or Crohn's disease, or a healthy co-twin of an affected twin (not recorded which). The rearrangement uses TRBV4-3 and TRBJ1-4. CDR3 protein: CASSHRPATNEKLFF.